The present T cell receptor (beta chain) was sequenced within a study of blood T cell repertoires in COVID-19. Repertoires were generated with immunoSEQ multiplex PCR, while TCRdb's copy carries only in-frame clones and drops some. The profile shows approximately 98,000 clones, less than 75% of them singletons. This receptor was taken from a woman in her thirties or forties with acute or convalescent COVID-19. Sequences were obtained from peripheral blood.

Here the CDR3 reads CASSLGGLQGVGGNTIYF. The DNA for the CDR3 is TGTGCCAGCAGCTTAGGAGGGCTACAGGGAGTTGGAGGAAACACCATATATTTT. The rearrangement joins TRBV7-2 to TRBJ1-3; TRBD1 is a possible D gene (6 bases). Deletions cut 1 base from V and 4 bases from J, with 20 bases between. The V gene's germline CDR1 is SGHTA and CDR2 FQGNSA. The CDR3 is made up of 18 amino acids.